The sample holds a few counts of the clone carrying this TCR beta chain. Its antigen remains unidentified. This record comes from a study of T cells in Graves' hyperthyroidism and ophthalmopathy. Overall study findings and caveats: Blood also carried most thyroid clonotypes expanded above 0.001.

Amplification yielded TCR beta CDR3 regions, with RNA transcripts as the source. The TCR CDR3 first-round RT-PCR relied on the HTBI primer set. MiXCR, run by TCRdb on the multiplex PCR reads, gives a single entry per CDR3 protein. Seen here are 800,000 or so distinct CDR3 sequences, approximately 40% observed once, and the top ten hold 7% to 10%. CDR3 size: 15 residues. Germline assignment: CDR1 DFQATT and CDR2 SNEGSKA (reference sequence). Trimming at V came to 5 bases and at J to 0 bases, leaving 4 bases not matched to a gene. Each patient was aged 18 to 65 and had newly diagnosed hyperthyroidism of under 2 months' duration.

The chain has TRBV20-1 and TRBJ1-6; 7 bases match TRBD1. Sequenced material: blood. The sequence derives from a man younger than 30 with Graves' hyperthyroidism. The CDR3 reads CSASTGSSYNSPLHF. CDR3 DNA: TGCAGTGCTTCGACAGGGAGCTCCTATAATTCACCCCTCCACTTT.